The T cell receptor beta chain under discussion was sequenced for a study of shared clonotypes between healthy human individuals. In the study overall: The study used three CD4 naive, three CD4 memory, two CD8 naive and one CD8 memory plate per donor. Regarding the study as a whole: Larger estimated richness was generally recorded for naive subsets relative to memory subsets.

Worth noting for this clone: Its specificity is unknown.

Researchers ran the assay at a deep level. The protocol was immunoSEQ multiplex PCR, while the TCRdb copy is restricted to in-frame clones and leaves out a portion. The sample contains about 680,000 clones, 90% to 95% of which appear only once. The CDR3 spans 19 residues. CDR1 is MGHRA and CDR2 is YSYEKL in the germline V gene. Germline trimming cut 3 bases from V and 4 bases from J; bases unmatched to any gene: 12. Naive CD8 cells lacked CD45RO, underwent positive selection for CCR7 and left out terminally differentiated effector memory CD45RA+ cells. All donors were healthy HIV-negative adults lacking recent acute infections or vaccinations.

The sample was naive CD8+ T cells sorted from blood. This chain uses TRBV4-1 with TRBJ1-4; TRBD1 aligns across 12 bases. The sequence derives from a young man in good health. The CDR3 is CASSHRDWDRGQGNEKLFF. The CDR3 region has the DNA TGCGCCAGCAGCCATAGGGACTGGGACAGGGGGCAGGGTAATGAAAAACTGTTTTTT.